Below, 5 T cell receptor beta chains from the same sample are listed, as sequenced in a study of control samples from healthy donors and cancer patients. Measured with immunoSEQ multiplex PCR; TCRdb has only the in-frame clones, and not every one. The sample holds 90,000 to 100,000 clones, around 90% seen once. Material for sequencing was blood. These receptors were obtained from a woman in her 70s in good health.

This rearrangement joins TRBV6-1 to TRBJ1-2; maybe TRBD1 (5 bases). This CDR3 region has 15 residues. Germline V gives CDR1 MNHNS, CDR2 SASEGT. The V gene lost 3 bases and the J gene lost 8 bases, with 19 bases spanning the gap. The CDR3 sequence is CASSDLASGPQGYTF. The CDR3 bases are TGTGCCAGCAGTGATCTAGCTTCGGGGCCTCAAGGCTACACCTTC.

The genes are TRBV12-5 and TRBJ2-1, with a possible D match to TRBD2 (5 bases). The CDR3 is 12 residues long. From germline, CDR1 is LGHNT and CDR2 FRNRAP. Trimming pared 7 bases from V and 9 bases from J, leaving 13 bases between. As DNA, the CDR3 is TGTGCTAGTGCCCTCTTTGAGGGTGAGCAGTTCTTC. Its protein is CASALFEGEQFF.

J is TRBJ1-1 and V is TRBV3-1 (or the pseudogene TRBV3-2); D gene unclear. The CDR3 covers 15 residues. V gave up 2 bases and J gave up 6 bases, with 16 bases separating them. CDR1 and CDR2 (germline): LGHDT, YNNKEL (reference sequence). Written as DNA, the CDR3 is TGTGCCAGCAGCCAATGGGAACCCGGCGTGGCTGAAGCTTTCTTT. Amino acids: CASSQWEPGVAEAFF.

The V gene is TRBV19, the J gene TRBJ1-5, with D hard to call. This CDR3 region has 14 residues. Between the trimmed V and J ends, which lost 5 bases and 3 bases, there was a span of 11 bases. CDR1 and CDR2 from the germline V gene are LNHDA and SQIVND (reference sequence). CDR3 sequence: CASSLPGYNQPQHF. The CDR3 nucleotides read TGTGCCAGTAGTCTCCCGGGTTACAATCAGCCCCAGCATTTT.

This clone was seen more than once but under ten times. This chain joins TRBV5-4 and TRBJ1-6; D gene unclear. Trimming removed 5 bases from V and 8 bases from J, with 8 bases in between. The CDR3 length is 12 residues. Germline CDR1 SGHNT, CDR2 YYREEE (reference sequence). CDR3 loop: CASSQKDSPLHF. The CDR3 DNA sequence: TGTGCCAGCAGTCAAAAAGATTCACCCCTCCACTTT.